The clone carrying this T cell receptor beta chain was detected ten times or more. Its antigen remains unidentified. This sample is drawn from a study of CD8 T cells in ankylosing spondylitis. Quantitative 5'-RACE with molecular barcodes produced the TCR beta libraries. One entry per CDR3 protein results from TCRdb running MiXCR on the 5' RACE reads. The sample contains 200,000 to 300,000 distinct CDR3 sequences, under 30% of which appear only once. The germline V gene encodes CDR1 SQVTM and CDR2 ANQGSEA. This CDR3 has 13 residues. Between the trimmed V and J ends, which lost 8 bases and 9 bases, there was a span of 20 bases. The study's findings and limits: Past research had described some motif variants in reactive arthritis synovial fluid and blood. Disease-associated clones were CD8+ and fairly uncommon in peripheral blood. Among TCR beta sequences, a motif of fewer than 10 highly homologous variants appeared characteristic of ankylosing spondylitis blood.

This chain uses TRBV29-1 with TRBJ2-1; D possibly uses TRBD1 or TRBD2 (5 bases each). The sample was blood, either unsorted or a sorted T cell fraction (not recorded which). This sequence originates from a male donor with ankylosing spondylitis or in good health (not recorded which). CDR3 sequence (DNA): TGCAGCAACCGGGACGCCGGCATGGGTGAGCAGTTCTTC. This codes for CSNRDAGMGEQFF.